This TCR beta chain was captured in a study of blood T cell repertoires in COVID-19. Only one count was recorded for this clone. Per the study methods: Reference gene primer amplification gave nucleated cell count estimates. Sequencing used immunoSEQ multiplex PCR; TCRdb keeps in-frame clones, though not all of them. For V, J and clone size, that table is used; D and trimming come from the DNA. The sample gives around 340,000 clones, 70% to 90% of which show up once; approximately 4% is in the top ten. This TCR was sampled from a woman aged 40 to 50 with acute COVID-19. Sequencing used PBMCs or T cells enriched from blood (not recorded which).

The CDR3 sequence is CATSETGFSTDTQYF. The CDR3 DNA follows: TGTGCCACCAGTGAAACAGGGTTTAGCACAGATACGCAGTATTTT. V usage is TRBV24-1 and J usage is TRBJ2-3; D is possibly TRBD1 (6 bases). The CDR3 is 15 residues long. The V and J ends lost 4 bases and 0 bases respectively, with 10 bases between them. CDR1 is KGHDR and CDR2 is SFDVKD in the germline V gene.